This is a list of T cell receptor beta chains from one sample in a study of early T cells in non-severe SARS-CoV-2 infection. A single record per CDR3 protein comes from TCRdb applying MiXCR to the 5' RACE reads. Here the sample spans tens of thousands of distinct CDR3 sequences, 11% to 15% being singletons. Sequenced sample: whole blood. These receptors all come from an adult who was a healthcare worker with PCR-confirmed SARS-CoV-2 infection or an uninfected control (not recorded which). CDR3s include the opening cysteine and the closing phenylalanine or tryptophan. Each record gives: J gene, clone size, V gene, D gene, CDR3 protein, CDR3 DNA. A D gene is named only where the DNA matches it firmly. Size tells how often a clone was seen (once, few, many) or the class of an expanded clone, and some rows leave it out.

J gene: TRBJ2-5
clone size: many
V gene: TRBV3-1
D gene: TRBD2
CDR3 protein: CASSLSGRGGGETQYF
CDR3 DNA: TGTGCCAGCAGCCTTAGCGGGAGAGGGGGTGGAGAGACCCAGTACTTC

J gene: TRBJ2-5
clone size: many
V gene: TRBV7-9
D gene: TRBD2
CDR3 protein: CASSRGTSGIGAQETQYF
CDR3 DNA: TGTGCCAGCAGCCGAGGGACTAGCGGGATAGGGGCACAAGAGACCCAGTACTTC

J gene: TRBJ2-3
clone size: many
V gene: TRBV20-1
D gene: -
CDR3 protein: CSARGAPSGDTQYF
CDR3 DNA: TGCAGTGCTAGAGGTGCCCCCTCCGGGGATACGCAGTATTTT

J gene: TRBJ2-2
clone size: few
V gene: TRBV24-1
D gene: -
CDR3 protein: CATSDSPGELFF
CDR3 DNA: TGTGCCACCAGTGATTCCCCTGGGGAGCTGTTTTTT

J gene: TRBJ1-4
clone size: few
V gene: TRBV4-1
D gene: TRBD1
CDR3 protein: CASSQPHRGHNEKLFF
CDR3 DNA: TGCGCCAGCAGCCAACCTCACAGGGGGCATAATGAAAAACTGTTTTTT

J gene: TRBJ1-4
clone size: many
V gene: TRBV6-4
D gene: -
CDR3 protein: CASSDSIGTEATNEKLFF
CDR3 DNA: TGTGCCAGCAGTGACTCGATAGGGACGGAAGCAACTAATGAAAAACTGTTTTTT

J gene: TRBJ2-7
clone size: -
V gene: TRBV5-6
D gene: -
CDR3 protein: CASSGDRSSYEQYF
CDR3 DNA: TGTGCCAGCAGCGGAGACAGGAGCTCCTACGAGCAGTACTTC

J gene: TRBJ2-1
clone size: many
V gene: TRBV6-5
D gene: TRBD2
CDR3 protein: CASSFSSGMGNEQFF
CDR3 DNA: TGTGCCAGCAGTTTTTCTAGCGGGATGGGGAATGAGCAGTTCTTC

J gene: TRBJ2-3
clone size: many
V gene: TRBV2
D gene: -
CDR3 protein: CATVVSTDTQYF
CDR3 DNA: TGTGCCACAGTCGTAAGCACAGATACGCAGTATTTT

J gene: TRBJ2-7
clone size: many
V gene: TRBV10-2
D gene: -
CDR3 protein: CASSDGVALEQYF
CDR3 DNA: TGCGCCAGCAGTGATGGGGTAGCTCTCGAGCAGTACTTC

J gene: TRBJ1-5
clone size: -
V gene: TRBV6-1
D gene: -
CDR3 protein: CASSDSPSPSNQPQHF
CDR3 DNA: TGTGCCAGCAGTGATTCGCCTTCTCCTAGCAATCAGCCCCAGCATTTT

J gene: TRBJ2-7
clone size: -
V gene: TRBV5-1
D gene: TRBD2
CDR3 protein: CASGLAGAEQYF
CDR3 DNA: TGCGCCAGCGGACTAGCGGGAGCCGAGCAGTACTTC

J gene: TRBJ2-3
clone size: -
V gene: TRBV25-1
D gene: -
CDR3 protein: CASNLGGPLSDTQYF
CDR3 DNA: TGTGCCAGCAACTTAGGGGGGCCTCTATCCGATACGCAGTATTTT

J gene: TRBJ2-7
clone size: -
V gene: TRBV3-1
D gene: -
CDR3 protein: CASSPNRLTYEQYF
CDR3 DNA: TGTGCCAGCAGCCCGAACAGGTTAACCTACGAGCAGTACTTC